This T cell receptor (beta chain) was recovered during a study of cytomegalovirus exposure and HLA in healthy donors. PCR primers comprised 60 Vbeta and 13 Jbeta primers. Only in-frame clones appear in the TCRdb table, and some are missing; sequencing was by immunoSEQ multiplex PCR. The table records some 150,000 clones, around 75% of them present only once. Germline CDR1 and CDR2: MNHNS and SASEGT. The V segment lost 8 bases and the J segment 4 bases; nucleotides outside the gene matches: 6. CDR3 length: 13 amino acids. The genes are TRBV6-1 and TRBJ1-1, with 8 bases lining up with TRBD1. The receptor was derived from a man in his forties or fifties in good health and CMV-seronegative. Input material: PBMCs. CDR3 in DNA: TGTGCCAGCGGCGACAGGGGAAGCACTGAAGCTTTCTTT. It is translated as CASGDRGSTEAFF.